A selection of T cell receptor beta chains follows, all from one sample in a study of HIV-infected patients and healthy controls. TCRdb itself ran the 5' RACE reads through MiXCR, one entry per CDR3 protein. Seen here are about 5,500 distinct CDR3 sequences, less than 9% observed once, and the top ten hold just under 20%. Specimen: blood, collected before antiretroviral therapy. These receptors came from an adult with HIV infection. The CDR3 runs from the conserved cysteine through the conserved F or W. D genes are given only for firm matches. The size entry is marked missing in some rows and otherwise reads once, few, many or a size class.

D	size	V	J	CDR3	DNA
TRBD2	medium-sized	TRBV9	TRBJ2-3	CASSLSGIATDTQYF	TGTGCCAGCAGCTTAAGCGGGATCGCCACAGATACGCAGTATTTT
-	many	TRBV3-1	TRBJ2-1	CASSPKSYNEQFF	TGTGCCAGCAGCCCAAAGTCCTACAATGAGCAGTTCTTC
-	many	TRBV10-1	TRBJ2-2	CASQDFTGELFF	TGCGCCAGCCAAGATTTCACCGGGGAGCTGTTTTTT
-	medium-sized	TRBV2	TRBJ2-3	CASSGGLSTDTQYF	TGTGCCAGCAGCGGGGGGCTTAGCACAGATACGCAGTATTTT
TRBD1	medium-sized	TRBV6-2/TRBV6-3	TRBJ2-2	CASSPGTGRTGELFF	TGTGCCAGCAGTCCCGGGACAGGTAGAACCGGGGAGCTGTTTTTT
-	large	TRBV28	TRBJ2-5	CASSPDRQETQYF	TGTGCCAGCAGTCCGGACAGACAAGAGACCCAGTACTTC
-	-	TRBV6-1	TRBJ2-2	CASRNSGELFF	TGTGCCAGCAGAAACTCCGGGGAGCTGTTTTTT
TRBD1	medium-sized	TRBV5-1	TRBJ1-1	CASSWTGLGTEAFF	TGCGCCAGCAGCTGGACAGGGCTGGGGACTGAAGCTTTCTTT
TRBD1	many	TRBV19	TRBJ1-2	CASSFGQGGYGYTF	TGTGCCAGTAGTTTCGGACAGGGTGGCTATGGCTACACCTTC
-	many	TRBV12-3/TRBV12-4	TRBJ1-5	CASGISRSGTYSNQPQHF	TGTGCCAGCGGAATTAGCCGCTCCGGGACATATAGCAATCAGCCCCAGCATTTT
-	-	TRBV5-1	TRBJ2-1	CASSTSRGQFF	TGCGCCAGCAGCACAAGTCGTGGGCAGTTCTTC
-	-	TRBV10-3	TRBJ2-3	CAISDRARTDTQYF	TGTGCCATCAGTGATCGGGCCCGCACAGATACGCAGTATTTT
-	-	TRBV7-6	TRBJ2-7	CASSYHRVFPQYF	TGTGCCAGCAGCTACCACCGGGTCTTCCCACAGTACTTC
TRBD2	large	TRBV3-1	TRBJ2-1	CASSQESGVNEQFF	TGTGCCAGCAGCCAAGAAAGCGGGGTCAATGAGCAGTTCTTC
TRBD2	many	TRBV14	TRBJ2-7	CASSQVRVGGWQYF	TGTGCCAGCAGCCAAGTTCGCGTGGGAGGGTGGCAGTACTTC
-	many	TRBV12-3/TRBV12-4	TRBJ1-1	CASRPQLNTEAFF	TGTGCCAGCAGGCCACAGCTGAACACTGAAGCTTTCTTT